Presented here are 20 T cell receptor beta chains from one specimen sequenced in a study of cytomegalovirus exposure and HLA in healthy donors. In the PCR, 60 Vbeta and 13 Jbeta primers were used. Some clones are missing from TCRdb's copy, which holds only in-frame ones; the method was immunoSEQ multiplex PCR. The data hold about 170,000 clones, with 70% to 85% observed a single time. The material sequenced was PBMCs. The receptors were gathered from a man aged 18 to 30 in good health and CMV-seronegative.

J is TRBJ1-4 and V is TRBV30; 8 bases align to TRBD1. Germline values: CDR1 GTSNPN, CDR2 SVGIG (reference sequence). This CDR3 contains 14 residues. Trimming at V came to 4 bases and at J to 7 bases, leaving 8 bases not matched to a gene. The DNA for the CDR3 is TGTGCCTGGAAAAACCAGGGGGCTGGTGAAAAACTGTTTTTT. It encodes CAWKNQGAGEKLFF.

This chain links TRBV9 with TRBJ1-2; D may be TRBD1 (6 bases). The CDR3 runs 12 residues. With 0 bases removed from V and 9 bases from J, the gap between germline ends came to 9 bases. The germline V gene has CDR1 SGDLS and CDR2 YYNGEE. CDR3 protein: CASSVVRGSYTF. The CDR3 DNA is TGTGCCAGCAGCGTAGTCAGGGGTAGCTACACCTTC.

This sequence joins TRBV10-1 and TRBJ1-1; D remains unclear. The CDR3 sequence is 14 residues long. Germline V lookup: CDR1 WNHNN, CDR2 SYGVQD (reference sequence). Between the trimmed V and J ends, which lost 2 bases and 7 bases, there was a span of 14 bases. CDR3 loop: CASSELHGSGEAFF. CDR3 nucleotide sequence: TGCGCCAGCAGTGAGCTGCACGGGAGTGGTGAAGCTTTCTTT.

The genes are TRBV9 and TRBJ1-2; a possible D gene is TRBD1 (5 bases). The CDR3 is made up of 14 amino acids. Deletions cut 3 bases from V and 4 bases from J, with 13 bases between. Germline V CDR1 and CDR2: SGDLS, YYNGEE. The CDR3 loop is CASSEPGGSYGYTF. The CDR3 DNA reads as TGTGCCAGCAGCGAACCGGGGGGAAGCTATGGCTACACCTTC.

The rearrangement links TRBV6-1 to TRBJ2-5, with TRBD2 identical over 8 bases. Germline CDR1 MNHNS, CDR2 SASEGT. This CDR3 is 14 amino acids long. V dropped 6 bases and J dropped 5; count of bases not matched to a gene: 8. CDR3 nucleotides: TGTGCCAGCAGGATACCGGGAGGGGGGGAGACCCAGTACTTC. Residues: CASRIPGGGETQYF.

The J gene is TRBJ2-3, the V gene TRBV5-1, with a possible D match to TRBD1 (5 bases). This CDR3 is 14 amino acids long. With 0 bases removed from V and 1 base from J, the gap between germline ends came to 6 bases. Per the germline V gene, CDR1 is SGHRS and CDR2 is YFSETQ. In nucleotides, the CDR3 is TGCGCCAGCAGCTTGGTACAGGGCACAGATACGCAGTATTTT. The encoded protein is CASSLVQGTDTQYF.

The chain joins TRBV6-5 to TRBJ2-7; tentatively, D is TRBD1 (6 bases). Germline V CDR1 and CDR2: MNHEY, SVGAGI. The V end lost 6 bases, the J end lost 5 bases, and 17 bases lay between the germline ends. The CDR3 contains 14 residues. The CDR3 DNA sequence: TGTGCCAGCAGCATCGGACAGACCCCCAACGAGCAGTACTTC. Protein sequence: CASSIGQTPNEQYF.

V gene TRBV1 combines with J gene TRBJ2-1; TRBD2 was called by the table and not checked on the DNA. TRBV1 is a pseudogene. This CDR3 has 15 residues. The CDR3 here is CTSSHQRGCYNEQFF. The DNA of the CDR3 is TGCACCAGCAGCCATCAGCGGGGTTGCTACAATGAGCAGTTCTTC.

This chain connects TRBV27 to TRBJ2-2; 7 nucleotides match TRBD1. The CDR3 has 13 residues. V lost 2 bases to trimming and J lost 6 bases; unmatched junction nucleotides: 0. Germline CDR1 MNHEY, CDR2 SMNVEV (reference sequence). The CDR3 nucleotides read TGTGCCAGCAGTTTACAGGGGGCCGGGGAGCTGTTTTTT. Translated: CASSLQGAGELFF.

The gene calls are TRBV6-6 and TRBJ2-7; 8 bases map to TRBD2. The junction had 4 bases not matched to a gene; V was cut back by 0 bases and J by 0 bases. The germline CDR1 and CDR2 sequences are MNHNY and SVGAGI (reference sequence). The CDR3 extends over 16 amino acids. This CDR3 is CASSYSAGDLSYEQYF. CDR3 DNA sequence: TGTGCCAGCAGTTACTCAGCGGGAGATCTCTCCTACGAGCAGTACTTC.

The rearrangement links TRBV9 to TRBJ2-1; TRBD2 matches 7 bases. V was clipped by 3 bases and J by 3 bases; unmatched bases: 9. Per the germline V gene, CDR1 is SGDLS and CDR2 is YYNGEE. This CDR3 comprises 16 residues. The CDR3 spells CASSAQTRTSYNEQFF. Here the CDR3 DNA reads TGTGCCAGCAGCGCCCAGACCCGGACTAGCTACAATGAGCAGTTCTTC.

The chain recombines TRBV9 with TRBJ1-2; 8 bases are shared with TRBD1. This CDR3 comprises 15 residues. CDR1 is SGDLS, CDR2 YYNGEE, per germline. V shed 3 bases and J 0 bases; nucleotides not matched to a gene: 4. CDR3 in DNA: TGTGCCAGCAGCGAAACAGGGGGTACTAACTATGGCTACACCTTC. As protein: CASSETGGTNYGYTF.

This clone was counted between two and nine times. The V gene is TRBV5-1, the J gene TRBJ1-4; 9 nucleotides line up with TRBD1. Germline V CDR1 and CDR2: SGHRS, YFSETQ. This CDR3 contains 14 residues. V shed 3 bases, J shed 8 bases, and the junction held 5 bases outside the gene matches. The CDR3, as DNA: TGCGCCAGCAGCTCGACAGGGGGGAGCGAAAAACTGTTTTTT. This codes for CASSSTGGSEKLFF.

The rearrangement joins TRBV9 to TRBJ2-2; D uncertain. The CDR3 contains 17 residues. Trimming pared 1 base from V and 10 bases from J, leaving 23 bases between. Looked up from germline, CDR1 is SGDLS and CDR2 is YYNGEE. The CDR3 is CASSVTATITLSMELFF. The CDR3 DNA reads as TGTGCCAGCAGCGTAACCGCTACCATAACCTTGAGTATGGAGCTGTTTTTT.

This chain joins TRBV7-9 and TRBJ1-6; 9 nucleotides agree with TRBD1. In germline, CDR1 is SEHNR, CDR2 FQNEAQ (reference sequence). Trimming at V came to 5 bases and at J to 0 bases, leaving 5 bases not matched to a gene. The CDR3 has 17 residues. The CDR3 nucleotides read TGTGCCAGCAGCCTGGGACAGGGTAGCTCCTATAATTCACCCCTCCACTTT. Protein sequence: CASSLGQGSSYNSPLHF. The full variable domain, its missing parts supplied by reference TRBV7-9 and TRBJ1-6, is DTGVSQNPRHKITKRGQNVTFRCDPISEHNRLYWYRQTLGQGPEFLTYFQNEAQLEKSRLLSDRFSAERPKGSFSTLEIQRTEQGDSAMYLCASSLGQGSSYNSPLHFGNGTRLTVT.

The genes are TRBV27 and TRBJ1-2; D perhaps matches TRBD1 (6 bases). The ends were cut back, 6 bases at V and 4 bases at J, with 15 bases in the middle. The germline gives CDR1 MNHEY, CDR2 SMNVEV (reference sequence). CDR3 length equals 14 residues. The CDR3 DNA reads TGTGCCAGCAGGGAAGGGGGAATCGGCTATGGCTACACCTTC. As protein: CASREGGIGYGYTF.

V gene TRBV13 combines with J gene TRBJ1-6; 8 nucleotides agree with TRBD1. CDR3 length: 15 amino acids. CDR1 and CDR2 from the germline V gene are PRHDT and FYEKMQ (reference sequence). V lost 0 bases to trimming and J lost 10 bases; unmatched junction nucleotides: 5. The chain's CDR3 is CASSLGTGVVSPLHF. In nucleotides, the CDR3 is TGTGCCAGCAGCTTAGGGACAGGGGTGGTGTCACCCCTCCACTTT.

The chain combines TRBV19 with TRBJ2-1, with 7 positions matching TRBD2. Germline CDR1 LNHDA, CDR2 SQIVND (reference sequence). Germline trimming cut 4 bases from V and 2 bases from J; bases unmatched to any gene: 5. The CDR3 extends over 15 amino acids. CDR3 loop: CASSKGREAYNEQFF. As DNA, the CDR3 is TGTGCCAGTAGTAAGGGGAGGGAGGCCTACAATGAGCAGTTCTTC. Combining the CDR3 with reference TRBV19 and TRBJ2-1 gives the whole variable domain DGGITQSPKYLFRKEGQNVTLSCEQNLNHDAMYWYRQDPGQGLRLIYYSQIVNDFQKGDIAEGYSVSREKKESFPLTVTSAQKNPTAFYLCASSKGREAYNEQFFGPGTRLTVL.

This chain links TRBV11-2 with TRBJ1-5; 7 bases align to TRBD1. The ends lost 6 bases at V and 5 bases at J; junction bases unmatched: 7. The CDR3 consists of 14 residues. In germline, CDR1 is SGHAT, CDR2 FQNNGV. The CDR3 nucleotides are TGTGCCAGCAGTCCCGGTGACAGGGATCAGCCCCAGCATTTT. As protein: CASSPGDRDQPQHF.

The V and J genes are TRBV14 and TRBJ1-3; no clear D gene. The germline V gene encodes CDR1 SGHDN and CDR2 FVKESK. Trimming took 1 base from V and 8 from J, leaving 9 bases between them. The length of the CDR3 is 13 residues. CDR3 sequence: CASSQAGRDTIYF. CDR3 in DNA: TGTGCCAGCAGCCAAGCCGGGCGGGACACCATATATTTT.